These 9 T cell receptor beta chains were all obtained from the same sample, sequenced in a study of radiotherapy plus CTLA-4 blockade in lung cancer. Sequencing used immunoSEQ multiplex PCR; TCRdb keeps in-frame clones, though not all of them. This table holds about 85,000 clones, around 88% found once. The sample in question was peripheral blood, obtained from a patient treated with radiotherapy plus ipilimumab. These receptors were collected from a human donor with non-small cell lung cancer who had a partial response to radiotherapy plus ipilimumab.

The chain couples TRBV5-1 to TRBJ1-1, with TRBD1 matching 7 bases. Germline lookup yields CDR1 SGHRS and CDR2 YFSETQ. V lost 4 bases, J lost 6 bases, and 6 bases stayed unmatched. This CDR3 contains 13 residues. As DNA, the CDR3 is TGCGCCAGCAGCCAACGACAGGGCCCTGAAGCTTTCTTT. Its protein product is CASSQRQGPEAFF.

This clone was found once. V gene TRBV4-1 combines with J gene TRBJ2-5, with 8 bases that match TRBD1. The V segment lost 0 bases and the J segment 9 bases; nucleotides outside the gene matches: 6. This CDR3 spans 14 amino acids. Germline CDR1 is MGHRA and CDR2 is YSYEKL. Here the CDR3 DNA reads TGCGCCAGCAGCCAAGACCCAGGGGGCACATCCCAGTACTTC. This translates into CASSQDPGGTSQYF.

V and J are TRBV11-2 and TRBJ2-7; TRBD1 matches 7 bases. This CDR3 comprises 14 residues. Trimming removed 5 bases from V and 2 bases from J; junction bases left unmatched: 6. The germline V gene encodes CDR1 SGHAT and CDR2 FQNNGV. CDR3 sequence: CASSGLDRPYEQYV. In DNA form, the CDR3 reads TGTGCCAGCAGCGGGTTGGACAGGCCCTACGAGCAGTACGTC.

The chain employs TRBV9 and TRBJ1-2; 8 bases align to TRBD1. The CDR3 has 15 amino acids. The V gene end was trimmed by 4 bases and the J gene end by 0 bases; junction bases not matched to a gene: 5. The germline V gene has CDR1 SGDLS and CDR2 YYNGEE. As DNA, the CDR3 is TGTGCCAGCAGCCCCGGACAGGGCGCTAACTATGGCTACACCTTC. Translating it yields CASSPGQGANYGYTF.

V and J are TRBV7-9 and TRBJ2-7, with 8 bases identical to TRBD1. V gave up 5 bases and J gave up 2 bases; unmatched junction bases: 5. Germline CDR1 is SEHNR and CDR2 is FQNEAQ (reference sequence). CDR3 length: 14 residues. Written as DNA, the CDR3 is TGTGCCAGCAGCCCGGGACAGGCCCCCTACGAGCAGTACTTC. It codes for CASSPGQAPYEQYF.

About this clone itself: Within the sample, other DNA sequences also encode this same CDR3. The chain's CDR3 is CASSGQQNQPQHF. Here the CDR3 DNA reads TGTGCCAGCAGTGGGCAACAAAATCAGCCCCAGCATTTT. The J gene is TRBJ1-5, the V gene TRBV6-5; no clear D gene. The CDR3 extends over 13 amino acids. The germline CDR1 and CDR2 sequences are MNHEY and SVGAGI. V lost 5 bases and J 4 bases, leaving 9 bases between the germline ends.

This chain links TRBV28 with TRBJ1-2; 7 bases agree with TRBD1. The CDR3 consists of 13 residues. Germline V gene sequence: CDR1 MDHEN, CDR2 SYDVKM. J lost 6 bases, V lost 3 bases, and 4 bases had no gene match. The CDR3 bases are TGTGCCAGCAGTTTTTTAGGACAGGATGGCTACACCTTC. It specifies CASSFLGQDGYTF.

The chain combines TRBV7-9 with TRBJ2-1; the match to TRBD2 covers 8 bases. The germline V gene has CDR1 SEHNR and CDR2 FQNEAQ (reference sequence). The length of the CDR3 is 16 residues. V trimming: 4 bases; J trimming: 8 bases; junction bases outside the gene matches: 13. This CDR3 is CASSSRPGLELDEQFF. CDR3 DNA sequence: TGTGCCAGCAGCTCTAGACCGGGACTAGAACTTGATGAGCAGTTCTTC.

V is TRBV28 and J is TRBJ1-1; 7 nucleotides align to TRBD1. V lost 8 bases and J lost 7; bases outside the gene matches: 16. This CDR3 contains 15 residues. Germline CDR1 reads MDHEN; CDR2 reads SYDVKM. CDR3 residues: CASYRGAVLRGEAFF. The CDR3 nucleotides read TGTGCCAGCTACAGGGGCGCAGTCCTTCGGGGTGAAGCTTTCTTT.